The rows below give T cell receptor beta chains drawn from one sample of a study of T cell responses to AZD1222 COVID-19 vaccine. Repertoires were generated with immunoSEQ multiplex PCR, while TCRdb's copy carries only in-frame clones and drops some. The sample holds about 97,000 clones, about 89% seen once. The input for sequencing was peripheral blood, taken on day 0 of AZD1222 vaccination. Receptors were obtained from an adult in good health. The CDR3 runs from the conserved cysteine through the conserved F or W. The D gene is left open where the match is weak.

V	D	J	CDR3
TRBV18	.	TRBJ2-7	CASSLLQQDEQYF
TRBV6-2/TRBV6-3	TRBD2	TRBJ2-5	CASSYSTGLAENQETQYF
TRBV12-5	.	TRBJ1-1	CASGLDRNTEAFF
TRBV5-1	.	TRBJ2-2	CASSINTGPGELFF
TRBV5-1	TRBD2	TRBJ2-3	CASSLSLTSGGPGDTQYF
TRBV6-5	.	TRBJ1-2	CASSYSGYGYTF
TRBV5-1	.	TRBJ1-2	CASSSAGTRDVYTF
TRBV19	TRBD1	TRBJ1-1	CASTQPWGQGARTHEAFF
TRBV28	TRBD1	TRBJ1-2	CASSFVQGTDSYTF
TRBV5-1	TRBD1	TRBJ2-7	CASSWTGAYEQYF
TRBV12-3/TRBV12-4	.	TRBJ2-2	CASSLILAGELFF
TRBV7-2	TRBD2	TRBJ2-7	CASSPPMASGASYEQYF
TRBV27	TRBD1	TRBJ1-2	CATRQGMGYTF
TRBV28	.	TRBJ1-2	CASGTASGYTF
TRBV7-2	.	TRBJ2-2	CASSVPGGPNTGELFF
TRBV5-1	.	TRBJ2-3	CASSFIGQRLSTDTQYF
TRBV28	TRBD2	TRBJ2-5	CASTPSGRKVETQYF
TRBV28	.	TRBJ1-1	CASSLNQDTEAFF
TRBV5-4	.	TRBJ2-7	CASSFGRAEQYF
TRBV6-5	.	TRBJ2-5	CASRLTGPTETQYF
TRBV7-3	.	TRBJ2-3	CASSPSSAGDRGTQYF
TRBV11-3	.	TRBJ2-3	CASSLVPTDTQYF
TRBV18	.	TRBJ2-1	CASSRTTNYNEQFF
TRBV19	TRBD1	TRBJ2-6	CASTPDRAGANVLTF
TRBV28	TRBD1	TRBJ1-5	CASLTGGDQPQHF
TRBV12-3/TRBV12-4	.	TRBJ2-1	CASSFSSRGEQFF
TRBV30	TRBD2	TRBJ2-7	CAWSVAGEGDEQYF
TRBV5-6	.	TRBJ2-7	CASSPGAGRYEQYF
TRBV7-2	.	TRBJ2-7	CASSLMLGTHSYEQYF
TRBV6-5	.	TRBJ1-1	CASSYTGTLGNTEAFF
TRBV7-2	TRBD2	TRBJ2-3	CASSLASGRGPTDTQYF
TRBV6-1	.	TRBJ1-2	CASSEDYYGYTF
TRBV19	.	TRBJ2-5	CASSMVLQETQYF
TRBV30	.	TRBJ1-2	CAWSSPGHLNYGYTF
TRBV11-2	TRBD2	TRBJ2-7	CASSPRLSGDPYEQYF
TRBV5-1	.	TRBJ2-7	CASRSGQTYEQYF
TRBV20-1	.	TRBJ1-1	CSAREGSEAFF
TRBV29-1	.	TRBJ1-1	CSGSPLRATEAFF
TRBV18	.	TRBJ2-5	CASSPASSETQYF
TRBV2	.	TRBJ1-4	CASRGTNEKLFF
TRBV1	.	TRBJ2-7	CTSSQAGLAGGGYEQYF
TRBV20-1	.	TRBJ1-2	CSAGRNYGYTF
TRBV3-1/TRBV3-2	.	TRBJ1-1	CASSPSRAPEAFF
TRBV24-1	TRBD1	TRBJ2-1	CATSARDRGFHEQFF
TRBV5-1	TRBD1	TRBJ2-5	CASSSGQVGEETQYF
TRBV5-5	.	TRBJ2-1	CASTTSTWDYNEQFF
TRBV10-3	.	TRBJ1-3	CAISQFGQQGTGNTIYF
TRBV6-2/TRBV6-3	TRBD2	TRBJ2-7	CASSYWASGDEQYF
TRBV5-5	.	TRBJ1-1	CASSLEPSNTEAFF
TRBV9	.	TRBJ1-1	CASSRSTLGAFF
TRBV6-6	.	TRBJ2-1	CASSYSPTVNEQFF
TRBV28	.	TRBJ1-2	CASRREDVNYGYTF
TRBV28	.	TRBJ1-1	CASSDVQATF
TRBV19	TRBD1	TRBJ1-5	CASNRGHQPQHF
TRBV13	TRBD2	TRBJ2-5	CASSERTRGEETQYF
TRBV28	.	TRBJ1-5	CASTAVPRQPQHF
TRBV7-3	.	TRBJ2-2	CASSLIGTGELFF